Shown below are 5 T cell receptor beta chains from a single sample sequenced in a study of blood T cell repertoires in COVID-19. This table comes from immunoSEQ multiplex PCR, and its TCRdb copy is limited to in-frame clones, with some not included. The top ten clones hold 1.2% of a sample with 150,000 or so clones, around 89% of them seen once. The sequenced sample consisted of PBMCs or T cells enriched from blood (not recorded which). These receptors were obtained from a woman aged 25-40 years with acute COVID-19.

J is TRBJ2-7 and V is TRBV4-3; 11 bases align to TRBD2. V lost 0 bases to trimming and J lost 3 bases; unmatched junction nucleotides: 7. The germline CDR1 and CDR2 sequences are LGHNA and YSLEER. This CDR3 spans 17 amino acids. The CDR3 spells CASSQEGLAGGIYEQYF. The CDR3 coding sequence is TGCGCCAGCAGCCAAGAAGGGCTAGCGGGAGGCATCTACGAGCAGTACTTC.

A word on this clone: Other nucleotide sequences from this sample produce the same CDR3. V gene TRBV25-1 combines with J gene TRBJ1-1; a possible D gene is TRBD1 (5 bases). Germline V gives CDR1 MGHDK, CDR2 SYGVNS. V was pared by 3 bases and J by 2 bases, with 10 bases between. The CDR3 has 14 amino acids. CDR3 nucleotide sequence: TGTGCCAGCAGTGAGGTAGGGGAAAACACTGAAGCTTTCTTT. Protein: CASSEVGENTEAFF.

This rearrangement joins TRBV18 to TRBJ1-5; D call uncertain. CDR1 is KGHSH and CDR2 is LQKENI in the germline V gene. The ends were cut back, 3 bases at V and 0 bases at J, with 9 bases in the middle. The CDR3 consists of 15 residues. The CDR3: CASSPRRYSNQPQHF. CDR3 in DNA: TGTGCCAGCTCACCTCGCAGGTATAGCAATCAGCCCCAGCATTTT.

The chain has TRBV5-1 and TRBJ2-1; 7 bases align to TRBD2. This CDR3 region has 15 residues. V was pared by 4 bases and J by 7 bases, with 11 bases of the junction left unmatched. Germline V lookup: CDR1 SGHRS, CDR2 YFSETQ. The CDR3 here is CASSLGLEGSNEQFF. The CDR3 nucleotides are TGCGCCAGCAGCCTAGGACTAGAGGGCTCGAATGAGCAGTTCTTC.

The chain links TRBV5-1 to TRBJ2-3; 7 nucleotides line up with TRBD2. Germline lookup yields CDR1 SGHRS and CDR2 YFSETQ. The CDR3 is 15 amino acids. V was clipped by 4 bases and J by 0 bases; unmatched bases: 5. The DNA of the CDR3 is TGCGCCAGCAGCCCGAGCGGGATTAGCACAGATACGCAGTATTTT. Its translation is CASSPSGISTDTQYF.